These T cell receptor beta chains were read from a single sample in a study of T cells in Graves' hyperthyroidism and ophthalmopathy. MiXCR, run by TCRdb on the multiplex PCR reads, gives a single entry per CDR3 protein. The data hold roughly 720,000 distinct CDR3 sequences, with roughly a sixth observed a single time. Sequences were obtained from blood. These receptors were collected from a man between 50 and 59 years old with Graves' hyperthyroidism. The conserved cysteine and the conserved F or W are not part of the CDR3 here. The order of the fields is CDR3 protein, J gene, V gene.

ASSYSSKISGRSWGEQF	TRBJ2-1	TRBV6-2/TRBV6-3
ASSLNGGVTDTQY	TRBJ2-3	TRBV7-3
ATSDSFGGITDTQY	TRBJ2-3	TRBV24-1
ASTGDYGYT	TRBJ1-2	TRBV2
ASSSAGTSGSYEQY	TRBJ2-7	TRBV27
ASSMSDTQY	TRBJ2-3	TRBV27
ASRGQVYNQPQH	TRBJ1-5	TRBV28
ASSSSGGAYFEQF	TRBJ2-1	TRBV28
ASTRTGPDTEAF	TRBJ1-1	TRBV12-3/TRBV12-4
ASSLAGRGNTYEQY	TRBJ2-7	TRBV7-9
TAGGEGQGSTDTQY	TRBJ2-3	TRBV20-1
ASTDASNTGELF	TRBJ2-2	TRBV12-3/TRBV12-4
ASSSGGDYGYT	TRBJ1-2	TRBV5-1
ASSVRSRPGQF	TRBJ2-1	TRBV7-8
ASGHYKNIQY	TRBJ2-4	TRBV6-2/TRBV6-3
ASSRRSENSPLH	TRBJ1-6	TRBV7-2
ASNLGTSGYEQY	TRBJ2-7	TRBV28
ASSLTIVGLPYGYT	TRBJ1-2	TRBV6-2/TRBV6-3
ASSPQAQSTGELF	TRBJ2-2	TRBV4-2
SARDIWQGEETQY	TRBJ2-5	TRBV20-1
ASSVASGRRYEQY	TRBJ2-7	TRBV28
ASSQRLAPNEQF	TRBJ2-1	TRBV28
ASSLVRTKETQY	TRBJ2-5	TRBV7-9
AWSIGGEAF	TRBJ1-1	TRBV30
ASSFISGARGYT	TRBJ1-2	TRBV5-6
ASSIQGLFGYT	TRBJ1-2	TRBV19
ASSFGRDPSTDTQY	TRBJ2-3	TRBV13
SAYLDYGYT	TRBJ1-2	TRBV29-1
ASSYGGGGGYT	TRBJ1-2	TRBV6-5
ASSEALTGGYGYT	TRBJ1-2	TRBV2
ASSRRDSHYNEQF	TRBJ2-1	TRBV12-3/TRBV12-4
ASSAGPDETQY	TRBJ2-5	TRBV5-5
SASLRQGGQPQH	TRBJ1-5	TRBV20-1
ASSLPSTGVEQY	TRBJ2-7	TRBV28
ASTPGDRGDYEQY	TRBJ2-7	TRBV7-9
AITLGEGYNEQF	TRBJ2-1	TRBV10-3
ASSQRVLGNYEQY	TRBJ2-7	TRBV4-1
ASSFTGGYYNEQF	TRBJ2-1	TRBV27
ASSIGTSGELF	TRBJ2-2	TRBV19
SAGLLYNEQF	TRBJ2-1	TRBV29-1
ASSITDTQY	TRBJ2-3	TRBV2
ASSQDGWGYEQY	TRBJ2-7	TRBV4-3
ASSEETDRLTYEQY	TRBJ2-7	TRBV6-1
ASSATSGRYNEQF	TRBJ2-1	TRBV7-3
ASSQPRLAGDYNEQF	TRBJ2-1	TRBV3-1
ATRVGRVSTEAF	TRBJ1-1	TRBV15
ASSVRNSYNEQF	TRBJ2-1	TRBV9
ASSFGTSGVGAEQF	TRBJ2-1	TRBV2
ASSRGDSFSIQEF	TRBJ2-1	TRBV6-1
SARPVKKRNEQF	TRBJ2-1	TRBV20-1
ASTPTGGAGTEAF	TRBJ1-1	TRBV12-3/TRBV12-4
AALRGRLAF	TRBJ1-1	TRBV28
ASSLRRNSNEKLF	TRBJ1-4	TRBV7-2
SARDAPDRPNYGYT	TRBJ1-2	TRBV20-1
SVWASRLGVGEQF	TRBJ2-1	TRBV29-1
SAAGPRTVGQETQY	TRBJ2-5	TRBV20-1
ASRRGSMAVGNEQF	TRBJ2-1	TRBV2